This passage covers 22 T cell receptor beta chains from one sample sequenced in a study of tumor-infiltrating lymphocytes in oesophageal squamous cell carcinoma. TCRdb re-called the PCR reads with MiXCR, one entry per CDR3 protein. There are about 14,000 distinct CDR3 sequences in the sample; roughly 47% occur only once, and about half lies in the top ten. Material for sequencing was blood. Receptor source: a male donor with esophageal squamous cell carcinoma.

V is TRBV7-3 and J is TRBJ2-7; 7 bases are shared with TRBD2. The closer fit of TRBJ2-1 to the DNA end suggests the J call may be wrong. Looked up from germline, CDR1 is SGHTA and CDR2 is FQGTGA. The CDR3 extends over 16 amino acids. For the CDR3, the DNA is TGTGCCAGCAGCTTAAGGGAGGGGAGCTCCTACAATGAGCAGTTCTTC. The encoded protein is CASSLREGSSYNEQFF.

The V call is TRBV9, the J call TRBJ2-5; a possible D gene is TRBD1 (6 bases). The J call may not be correct, given that the DNA end is closer to TRBJ1-2. Germline lookup yields CDR1 SGDLS and CDR2 YYNGEE. This CDR3 comprises 17 residues. The CDR3, as DNA: TGTGCCAGCAGCCCCCTCTCCGTAAACGACAGGCAAATAGGCTACACCTTC. Its protein product is CASSPLSVNDRQIGYTF.

The chain is built from TRBV7-3 and TRBJ2-5; 7 nucleotides agree with TRBD2. The J call may be incorrect, as the DNA end agrees better with TRBJ2-1. This CDR3 has 15 amino acids. Germline CDR1 is SGHTA and CDR2 is FQGTGA. Written as DNA, the CDR3 is TGTGCCAGCAGCTTGGGGGACTACGCCCACAATGAGCAGTTCTTC. Encoded protein: CASSLGDYAHNEQFF.

Of note for this clonotype: This CDR3 fails to terminate in the conserved phenylalanine or tryptophan, so it likely reflects a read error. The DNA is omitted, as the CDR3 cannot be located on it reliably, and the CDR3 follows TCRdb's listing. The J gene is TRBJ2-3, the V gene TRBV12-3 or TRBV12-4; no check of the table's D call, TRBD1, against the DNA was made. The CDR3 is 17 amino acids long, termini counted. The chain's CDR3 is CASSFDRGSYNEQFFGP.

This clonotype occurred a few times. The chain's CDR3 is CASSLGRTSGYNEQFF. CDR3 DNA sequence: TGTGCCAGCAGCTTAGGCAGGACTAGCGGATACAATGAGCAGTTCTTC. The chain is built from TRBV7-2 and TRBJ2-1, with 10 bases identical to TRBD2. The J segment lost 4 bases and the V segment lost 1 base, leaving 4 bases of the junction unmatched. CDR1 and CDR2 from the germline V gene are SGHTA and FQGNSA. The CDR3 contains 16 residues.

This chain joins TRBV7-2 and TRBJ2-3; TRBD1 matches 9 bases. The CDR3 consists of 16 residues. Germline CDR1 and CDR2: SGHTA and FQGNSA. V lost 5 bases, J lost 7 bases, and 13 bases stayed unmatched. The CDR3 DNA is TGTGCCAGCAGCAGGGACCACGGGACAGGGTTGTATACGCAGTATTTT. This translates into CASSRDHGTGLYTQYF.

This clonotype was counted a few times. The chain joins TRBV7-2 to TRBJ2-3; unclear D gene. V lost 1 base, J lost 5 bases, and 7 bases lay in between. The CDR3 covers 13 residues. Germline V gene data show CDR1 as SGHTA and CDR2 as FQGNSA. In nucleotides, the CDR3 is TGTGCCAGCAGCTTAGGTGGGCAAGATACGCAGTATTTT. Translated, it gives CASSLGGQDTQYF. Full variable domain (rest looked up from reference TRBV7-2 and TRBJ2-3): GAGVSQSPSNKVTEKGKDVELRCDPISGHTALYWYRQSLGQGLEFLIYFQGNSAPDKSGLPSDRFSAERTGGSVSTLTIQRTQQEDSAVYLCASSLGGQDTQYFGPGTRLTVL.

This clonotype was recorded at least ten times. The rearrangement joins TRBV6-1 to TRBJ1-4; 8 nucleotides match TRBD1. From germline, CDR1 is MNHNS and CDR2 SASEGT. V lost 10 bases and J lost 5; bases outside the gene matches: 6. This CDR3 region has 13 residues. The CDR3 coding sequence is TGTGCCACCGGGGACAGGAGAAATGAAAAACTGTTTTTT. Encoded protein: CATGDRRNEKLFF.

This clonotype has at least ten counts. The V call is TRBV6-1, the J call TRBJ1-3; D remains unclear. This CDR3 spans 13 amino acids. In germline, CDR1 is MNHNS, CDR2 SASEGT. V dropped 5 bases and J dropped 0 bases, with 5 bases sitting between them. This chain's CDR3 is CASSWTSGNTIYF. Written as DNA, the CDR3 is TGTGCCAGCAGTTGGACCTCTGGAAACACCATATATTTT.

Many counts were recorded for this clonotype. The rearrangement links TRBV6-6 to TRBJ1-3; D is uncertain. The CDR3 is 15 amino acids. Trimming took 2 bases from V and 4 from J, leaving 12 bases between them. The germline V gene has CDR1 MNHNY and CDR2 SVGAGI (reference sequence). The CDR3 sequence is CASSYLRERGNTIYF. For the CDR3, the DNA is TGTGCCAGCAGTTACCTCCGGGAAAGAGGAAACACCATATATTTT.

This chain connects TRBV7-3 to TRBJ2-1, with TRBD2 matching over 8 bases. V trimming: 0 bases; J trimming: 7 bases; junction bases outside the gene matches: 8. Germline V gives CDR1 SGHTA, CDR2 FQGTGA. The CDR3 loop spans 16 amino acids. CDR3 amino acids: CASSLTSVAGRNEQFF. The DNA of the CDR3 is TGTGCCAGCAGCTTAACGTCGGTAGCGGGAAGGAATGAGCAGTTCTTC.

The chain combines TRBV7-2 with TRBJ2-1; 7 nucleotides line up with TRBD1. Gene TRBJ2-5 matches the end of the DNA better, so the J call may be wrong. From germline, CDR1 is SGHTA and CDR2 FQGNSA. The CDR3 contains 16 residues. The CDR3 bases are TGTGCCAGCAGCTCCTCCCGACAGGGCGCGAGGGAGACCCAGTACTTC. It is translated as CASSSSRQGARETQYF.

This clonotype was seen a few times. The rearrangement joins TRBV7-8 to TRBJ2-1; D gene unclear. Germline V CDR1 and CDR2: SGHVS, FQNEAQ. Deletions cut 0 bases from V and 5 bases from J, with 14 bases between. The CDR3 is 16 residues long. The CDR3 loop reads CASSLAGGVRHNEQFF. The DNA for the CDR3 is TGTGCCAGCAGCTTAGCGGGCGGAGTGCGGCACAATGAGCAGTTCTTC.

The rearrangement links TRBV7-2 to TRBJ2-1; tentatively, D is TRBD2 (6 bases). Germline-derived CDR1 and CDR2 are SGHTA and FQGNSA. There are 15 residues in the CDR3. The ends were cut back, 5 bases at V and 8 bases at J, with 19 bases in the middle. This CDR3 is CASSHVGSLAYEQFF. The CDR3 region has the DNA TGTGCCAGCAGCCACGTGGGGAGTCTAGCGTATGAGCAGTTCTTC.

This clonotype is medium-sized within its sample. The chain combines TRBV11-1 with TRBJ2-3; the match to TRBD2 covers 9 bases. This CDR3 is built from 15 residues. Germline CDR1 and CDR2: SGHAT and FQDESV (reference sequence). J lost 4 bases, V lost 1 base, and 3 bases had no gene match. This CDR3 is CASSLGGRAADTQYF. CDR3 in DNA: TGTGCCAGCAGCTTAGGCGGGAGGGCGGCAGATACGCAGTATTTT.

V gene TRBV7-4 combines with J gene TRBJ2-5, with unresolved D. Germline CDR1 and CDR2: SGHVT and SQSDAQ. V was trimmed by 5 bases and J by 2 bases, leaving 12 bases between them. This CDR3 is 14 amino acids long. In nucleotides, the CDR3 is TGTGCCAGCAGCCCCCAAAGAGCGCAAGAGACCCAGTACTTC. It translates to CASSPQRAQETQYF.

This clonotype was seen a few times. The gene calls are TRBV7-2 and TRBJ2-6; TRBD2 aligns across 8 bases. Judging by the DNA end, TRBJ2-7 fits better; the J call may be wrong. The CDR3 sequence is 11 residues long. Germline lookup yields CDR1 SGHTA and CDR2 FQGNSA. The CDR3 loop reads CASSRGGEQYF. The DNA for the CDR3 is TGTGCCAGCAGCCGGGGGGGAGAGCAGTACTTC.

This clonotype occurred many times. J is TRBJ2-7 and V is TRBV5-1; 14 positions match TRBD2. Trimming removed 7 bases from V and 0 bases from J; junction bases left unmatched: 9. The CDR3 consists of 17 residues. Germline V gene lookup returns CDR1 SGHRS and CDR2 YFSETQ. The CDR3 DNA sequence: TGCGCCAGCTCCCCGACTAGCGGGAGGGAAAGCTCCTACGAGCAGTACTTC. Translated, it gives CASSPTSGRESSYEQYF.

This clonotype has a count of ten or more. The J gene is TRBJ1-1, the V gene TRBV6-1; unclear D gene. In germline, CDR1 is MNHNS, CDR2 SASEGT. V lost 6 bases to trimming and J lost 1 base, with 9 bases between them. The CDR3 covers 13 residues. CDR3 bases: TGTGCCAGCAGGTTGTGGGGGAACACTGAAGCTTTCTTT. Protein: CASRLWGNTEAFF.

This clonotype showed up many times. V and J are TRBV5-1 and TRBJ2-3; 13 bases match TRBD2. Germline CDR1 is SGHRS and CDR2 is YFSETQ. The CDR3 covers 18 residues. V was clipped by 4 bases and J by 6 bases; unmatched bases: 14. CDR3 amino acids: CASSTGLAGVQRSDTQYF. As DNA, the CDR3 is TGCGCCAGCAGCACCGGACTAGCGGGAGTCCAACGGTCGGATACGCAGTATTTT.

This clonotype was recorded at least ten times. V gene TRBV4-2 combines with J gene TRBJ2-1; D unclear. The V gene lost 4 bases and the J gene lost 2 bases, with 6 bases spanning the gap. Germline CDR1 reads LGHNA; CDR2 reads YNFKEQ. The CDR3 runs to 13 residues. CDR3 sequence reads: CASSPGPYNEQFF. CDR3 sequence (DNA): TGTGCCAGCAGCCCAGGCCCCTACAATGAGCAGTTCTTC.

This rearrangement joins TRBV6-1 to TRBJ1-4, with 8 nucleotides matching TRBD1. The trim removed 5 bases at V and 3 bases at J, leaving 5 bases unmatched. Germline V CDR1 and CDR2: MNHNS, SASEGT. The CDR3 has 15 residues. The CDR3 loop reads CASSLDRGPNEKLFF. The CDR3 bases are TGTGCCAGCAGTCTTGACAGGGGTCCTAATGAAAAACTGTTTTTT.